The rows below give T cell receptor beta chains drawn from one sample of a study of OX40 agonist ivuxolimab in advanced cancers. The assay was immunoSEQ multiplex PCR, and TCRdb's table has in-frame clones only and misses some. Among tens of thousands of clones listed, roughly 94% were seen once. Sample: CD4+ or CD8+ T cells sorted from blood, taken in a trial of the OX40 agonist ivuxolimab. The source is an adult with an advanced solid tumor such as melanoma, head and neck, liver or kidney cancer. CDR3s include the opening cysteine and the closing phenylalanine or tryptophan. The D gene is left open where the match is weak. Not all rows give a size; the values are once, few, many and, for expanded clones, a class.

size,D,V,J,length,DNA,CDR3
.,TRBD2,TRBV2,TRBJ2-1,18,TGTGCCAGCAGTGGGACTAGCGGGGAGGCCACCCTACTTCGGGAGCAGTTCTTC,CASSGTSGEATLLREQFF
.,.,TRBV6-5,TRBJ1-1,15,TGTGCCAGCAGCCCCTCTCGGGGGGGGAACACTGAAGCTTTCTTT,CASSPSRGGNTEAFF
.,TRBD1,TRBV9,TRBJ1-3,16,TGTGCCAGCAGCGTAGGGGCAGGGGGAACTGGAAACACCATATATTTT,CASSVGAGGTGNTIYF
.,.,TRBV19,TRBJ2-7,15,TGTGCCAGTAGTATAATTGGCGGAGGCTCCTACGAGCAGTACTTC,CASSIIGGGSYEQYF
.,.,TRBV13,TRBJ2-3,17,TGTGCCAGCAGCAAAATCTTGGGGGAAGGGTACACAGATACGCAGTATTTT,CASSKILGEGYTDTQYF
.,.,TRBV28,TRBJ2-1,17,TGTGCCAGCAGTTTATCCGTTCGTGGAACAGCCCCTGATGAGCAGTTCTTC,CASSLSVRGTAPDEQFF
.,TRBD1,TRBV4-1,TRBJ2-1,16,TGCGCCAGCAGCCAAGATCGACAGGGAGCCTACAATGAGCAGTTCTTC,CASSQDRQGAYNEQFF
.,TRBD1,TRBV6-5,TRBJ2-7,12,TGTGCCAGCAGTTCGGACAGGACCGAGCAGTACTTC,CASSSDRTEQYF
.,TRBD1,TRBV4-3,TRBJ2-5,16,TGCGCCAGCAGCCACGGGGGGACAGGGTCTTACGAGACCCAGTACTTC,CASSHGGTGSYETQYF
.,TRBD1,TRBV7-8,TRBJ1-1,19,TGTGCCAGCAGCTTAGCCAGACCGGGACAGGGGGCGCGGAACACTGAAGCTTTCTTT,CASSLARPGQGARNTEAFF
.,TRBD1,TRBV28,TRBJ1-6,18,TGTGCCAGCAGTTTGGGACAGGATAGCAGCTCCTATAATTCACCCCTCCACTTT,CASSLGQDSSSYNSPLHF
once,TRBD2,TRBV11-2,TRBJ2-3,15,TGTGCCAGCAGCGTGCTAGCGGGGGCCACAGATACGCAGTATTTT,CASSVLAGATDTQYF
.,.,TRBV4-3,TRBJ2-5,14,TGCGCCAGCAGCGTCACCTTGGGGCAAGAGACCCAGTACTTC,CASSVTLGQETQYF
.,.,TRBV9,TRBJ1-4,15,TGTGCCAGCAGCCCTACGGTCCGGTCTAATGAAAAACTGTTTTTT,CASSPTVRSNEKLFF
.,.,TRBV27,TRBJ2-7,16,TGTGCCAGCAGTCCCCATAGCGCGCATCACCCCTACGAGCAGTACTTC,CASSPHSAHHPYEQYF
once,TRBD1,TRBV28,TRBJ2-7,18,TGTGCCAGCAGTTTAGGTGTGGTTTTCGGGACAGGGCGATACGAGCAGTACTTC,CASSLGVVFGTGRYEQYF
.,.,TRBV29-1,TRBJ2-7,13,TGCAGCGTTGAAGTCCCGGCTAGTTACGAGCAGTACTTC,CSVEVPASYEQYF
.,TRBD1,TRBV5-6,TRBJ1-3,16,TGTGCCAGCAGCCTCGACAGGGTGATGTCTGGAAACACCATATATTTT,CASSLDRVMSGNTIYF
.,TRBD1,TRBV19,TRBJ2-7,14,TGTGCCACCATGGGGACAGGTCTCTCCTACGAGCAGTACTTC,CATMGTGLSYEQYF
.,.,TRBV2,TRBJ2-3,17,TGTGCCAGCAGTCTTATCTTTCGGCCCGACGACACAGATACGCAGTATTTT,CASSLIFRPDDTDTQYF
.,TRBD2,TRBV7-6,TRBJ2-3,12,TGTGCCAGCAGCACCCTAGCGGGAACGCAGTATTTT,CASSTLAGTQYF
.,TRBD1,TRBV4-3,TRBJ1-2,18,TGCGCCAGCAGCCAATTCTCAGGGGGTTATAATTTAAACTATGGCTACACCTTC,CASSQFSGGYNLNYGYTF
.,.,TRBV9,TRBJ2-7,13,TGTGCCAGCAGCGTAGCGGGCCACTACGAGCAGTACTTC,CASSVAGHYEQYF
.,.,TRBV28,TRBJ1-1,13,TGTGCCAGCAGTTTACAGGGGAACACTGAAGCTTTCTTT,CASSLQGNTEAFF
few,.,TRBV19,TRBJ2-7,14,TGTGCCAGTAGTATAGTTGGAGGGGCCTACGAGCAGTACTTC,CASSIVGGAYEQYF
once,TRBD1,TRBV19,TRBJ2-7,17,TGTGCCAGTAGTATCGGGGCAGGGGGCGAGGACTCCTACGAGCAGTACTTC,CASSIGAGGEDSYEQYF
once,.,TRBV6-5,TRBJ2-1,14,TGTGCCAGCAATTACTCCCTACTCGACAATGAGCAGTTCTTC,CASNYSLLDNEQFF
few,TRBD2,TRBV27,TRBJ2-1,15,TGTGCCAGCAGTCCCGGGACTAGCGGATACAATGAGCAGTTCTTC,CASSPGTSGYNEQFF